Below, 25 T cell receptor beta chains from the same sample are listed, as sequenced in a study of blood T cell repertoires in COVID-19. Some clones are missing from TCRdb's copy, which holds only in-frame ones; the method was immunoSEQ multiplex PCR. The sample records about 360,000 clones, about 89% being singletons. Sequencing was carried out using PBMCs or T cells enriched from blood (not recorded which). The origin of the receptors is a man in his forties or fifties in a cohort exposed to, infected with or recovered from COVID-19 (not recorded which).

The rearrangement links TRBV20-1 to TRBJ1-3; D remains unclear. The CDR3 runs to 15 residues. V was shortened by 3 bases and J by 0 bases, with 12 bases between the two germline ends. Germline V gene data show CDR1 as DFQATT and CDR2 as SNEGSKA (reference sequence). In DNA form, the CDR3 reads TGCAGTGCTAGTCTTCACAGCAACTCTGGAAACACCATATATTTT. Translation: CSASLHSNSGNTIYF.

The rearrangement joins TRBV3-1 (or the pseudogene TRBV3-2) to TRBJ2-3; the match to TRBD2 covers 9 bases. The CDR3 runs 14 residues. Germline CDR1 LGHDT, CDR2 YNNKEL (reference sequence). V was pared by 3 bases and J by 4 bases, with 2 bases of the junction left unmatched. CDR3 DNA sequence: TGTGCCAGCAGCCAGGGACTAGCCGCAGATACGCAGTATTTT. Its protein is CASSQGLAADTQYF.

The CDR3 sequence: CASSKTYSSYNEQFF. The DNA of the CDR3 is TGTGCCAGCAGCAAAACCTATTCCTCCTACAATGAGCAGTTCTTC. This chain connects TRBV7-8 to TRBJ2-1, with D unclear. Germline V CDR1 and CDR2: SGHVS, FQNEAQ. This CDR3 contains 15 residues. The V gene lost 5 bases and the J gene lost 0 bases, with 11 bases spanning the gap. The entire variable domain, with the rest obtained from reference TRBV7-8 and TRBJ2-1, is as follows: GAGVSQSPRYKVAKRGQDVALRCDPISGHVSLFWYQQALGQGPEFLTYFQNEAQLDKSGLPSDRFFAERPEGSVSTLKIQRTQQEDSAVYLCASSKTYSSYNEQFFGPGTRLTVL.

The chain employs TRBV30 and TRBJ2-7; TRBD2 agrees at 7 bases. The length of the CDR3 is 15 residues. CDR1 is GTSNPN and CDR2 is SVGIG in the germline V gene (reference sequence). Losses at the gene ends were 0 bases for V and 3 bases for J; bases not matched to a gene: 8. CDR3 sequence reads: CAWSVGVAGLYEQYF. The CDR3 bases are TGTGCCTGGAGTGTAGGAGTAGCGGGTCTCTACGAGCAGTACTTC.

The chain couples TRBV2 to TRBJ1-5; D not resolved. Trimming took 3 bases from V and 4 from J, leaving 13 bases between them. The CDR3 length is 15 residues. Germline loops: CDR1 SNHLY, CDR2 FYNNEI. The CDR3 reads CASSDESTGNQPQHF. The CDR3 DNA reads as TGTGCCAGCAGTGATGAATCGACTGGAAATCAGCCCCAGCATTTT.

J is TRBJ1-2 and V is TRBV30, with D possibly TRBD1 on 5 matching bases. V was trimmed by 0 bases and J by 4 bases, leaving 12 bases between them. The CDR3 has 14 amino acids. Germline V gene data show CDR1 as GTSNPN and CDR2 as SVGIG (reference sequence). The CDR3 protein is CAWSVQGAGYGYTF. The CDR3 DNA reads TGTGCCTGGAGTGTACAAGGGGCCGGCTATGGCTACACCTTC. The full variable domain, completed using reference TRBV30 and TRBJ1-2, is SQTIHQWPATLVQPVGSPLSLECTVEGTSNPNLYWYRQAAGRGLQLLFYSVGIGQISSEVPQNLSASRPQDRQFILSSKKLLLSDSGFYLCAWSVQGAGYGYTFGSGTRLTVV.

The V gene is TRBV5-1, the J gene TRBJ2-2, with D possibly matching TRBD1 (6 bases). The CDR3 sequence is 14 residues long. V was clipped by 2 bases and J by 6 bases, with 11 bases between them. Per the germline V gene, CDR1 is SGHRS and CDR2 is YFSETQ. The CDR3 region is CASSLGGAAGELFF. In DNA, the CDR3 is TGCGCCAGCAGCTTAGGGGGAGCGGCCGGGGAGCTGTTTTTT.

The V gene is TRBV7-9, the J gene TRBJ2-7, with TRBD1 as a possible D gene (6 bases). V lost 5 bases and J lost 3, with 11 bases in between. The germline CDR1 and CDR2 sequences are SEHNR and FQNEAQ (reference sequence). This CDR3 is built from 13 residues. The DNA for the CDR3 is TGTGCCAGCAGCCCGGGGACAAGCTACGAGCAGTACTTC. This gives the protein CASSPGTSYEQYF. The full variable domain, in which reference TRBV7-9 and TRBJ2-7 provide the parts outside the CDR3, is DTGVSQNPRHKITKRGQNVTFRCDPISEHNRLYWYRQTLGQGPEFLTYFQNEAQLEKSRLLSDRFSAERPKGSFSTLEIQRTEQGDSAMYLCASSPGTSYEQYFGPGTRLTVT.

The chain joins TRBV7-9 to TRBJ1-2; 7 nucleotides agree with TRBD1. With 5 bases clipped from V and 6 bases from J, the junction kept 9 bases outside the gene matches. Germline-derived CDR1 and CDR2 are SEHNR and FQNEAQ (reference sequence). The CDR3 has 14 amino acids. The CDR3 reads CASSLTGTEDGYTF. DNA of the CDR3: TGTGCCAGCAGCCTTACCGGGACAGAAGATGGCTACACCTTC.

This clone was detected a few times. J is TRBJ2-3 and V is TRBV15; TRBD2 matches at 15 bases. This CDR3 is built from 16 residues. Trimming cost V 3 bases and J 5 bases; bases outside gene matches: 3. The germline CDR1 and CDR2 sequences are LNHNV and YYDKDF (reference sequence). CDR3 bases: TGTGCCACCAGCAGTGGACTAGCGGGAGGGTTAGATACGCAGTATTTT. It translates to CATSSGLAGGLDTQYF.

This clone has only one observation. The chain is built from TRBV30 and TRBJ1-2; D perhaps matches TRBD1 (6 bases). CDR3 size: 13 residues. The V and J ends lost 8 bases and 0 bases respectively, with 13 bases between them. Per the germline V gene, CDR1 is GTSNPN and CDR2 is SVGIG (reference sequence). The CDR3 DNA sequence: TGTGCCCGAAGACAGGCCCCTAACTATGGCTACACCTTC. This encodes CARRQAPNYGYTF.

The V and J genes are TRBV9 and TRBJ2-2; tentatively, D is TRBD1 (6 bases). From germline, CDR1 is SGDLS and CDR2 YYNGEE. The CDR3 has 14 amino acids. Trimming removed 0 bases from V and 6 bases from J, with 9 bases in between. The CDR3 sequence is CASSVDRAAGELFF. The DNA for the CDR3 is TGTGCCAGCAGCGTAGACAGGGCCGCCGGGGAGCTGTTTTTT.

The V and J genes are TRBV2 and TRBJ2-7, with D possibly being TRBD2 (6 bases). Deletions cut 3 bases from V and 2 bases from J, with 8 bases between. The CDR3 loop spans 13 amino acids. Germline V CDR1 and CDR2: SNHLY, FYNNEI. In DNA form, the CDR3 reads TGTGCCAGCAGTGAGGGGGGAACCTACGAGCAGTACTTC. Translation gives CASSEGGTYEQYF.

V is TRBV7-6 and J is TRBJ2-7; 10 nucleotides agree with TRBD2. The J segment lost 0 bases and the V segment lost 5 bases, leaving 7 bases of the junction unmatched. Germline values: CDR1 SGHVS, CDR2 FNYEAQ. The CDR3 sequence is 16 residues long. In DNA form, the CDR3 reads TGTGCCAGCAGCCTATCTAGCGGGAGTCCCTCCTACGAGCAGTACTTC. Residues: CASSLSSGSPSYEQYF.

This sequence joins TRBV4-1 and TRBJ2-2; 11 bases line up with TRBD2. The length of the CDR3 is 18 residues. V was pared by 4 bases and J by 5 bases, with 12 bases of the junction left unmatched. The germline CDR1 and CDR2 sequences are MGHRA and YSYEKL. The DNA of the CDR3 is TGCGCCAGCAGCCCACCGACTAGCGGGACCGTTTTGACCGGGGAGCTGTTTTTT. It is translated as CASSPPTSGTVLTGELFF.

The chain couples TRBV15 to TRBJ2-3; a possible D gene is TRBD2 (5 bases). Trimming stripped 1 base from V and 0 bases from J, with 8 bases between. CDR3 length equals 15 residues. Germline V CDR1 and CDR2: LNHNV, YYDKDF (reference sequence). CDR3 coding DNA: TGTGCCACCAGCAGAGCTACGGGGAGCACAGATACGCAGTATTTT. It yields the protein CATSRATGSTDTQYF.

The V and J genes are TRBV27 and TRBJ2-2; no firm D call. This CDR3 has 15 residues. Trimming took 4 bases from V and 0 from J, leaving 9 bases between them. CDR1 is MNHEY, CDR2 SMNVEV, per germline (reference sequence). The CDR3 here is CASSSRHTNTGELFF. DNA of the CDR3: TGTGCCAGCAGTTCAAGACATACGAACACCGGGGAGCTGTTTTTT.

This chain uses TRBV7-2 with TRBJ2-5; 7 nucleotides align to TRBD1. There are 14 residues in the CDR3. V dropped 2 bases and J dropped 4; count of bases not matched to a gene: 4. Germline V gives CDR1 SGHTA, CDR2 FQGNSA. In DNA form, the CDR3 reads TGTGCCAGCAGCTTATCCGCAGGGGGAGAGACCCAGTACTTC. It encodes CASSLSAGGETQYF. Drawing the rest from reference TRBV7-2 and TRBJ2-5, the complete variable domain is GAGVSQSPSNKVTEKGKDVELRCDPISGHTALYWYRQSLGQGLEFLIYFQGNSAPDKSGLPSDRFSAERTGGSVSTLTIQRTQQEDSAVYLCASSLSAGGETQYFGPGTRLLVL.

The rearrangement links TRBV29-1 to TRBJ1-1, with TRBD1 identical over 8 bases. The length of the CDR3 is 14 residues. Germline CDR1 is SQVTM and CDR2 is ANQGSEA. After removal of 3 bases from V and 11 bases from J, the junction contained 14 bases not matched to a gene. CDR3 loop: CSVDKGQGDRGAFF. The CDR3 DNA sequence: TGCAGCGTTGATAAAGGACAGGGAGATAGAGGGGCTTTCTTT.

J is TRBJ2-3 and V is TRBV5-1, with D uncertain. The CDR3 is 15 amino acids. Germline-derived CDR1 and CDR2 are SGHRS and YFSETQ. The ends were cut back, 0 bases at V and 0 bases at J, with 8 bases in the middle. The CDR3 DNA reads as TGCGCCAGCAGCTTGGAGAGGCTAAGCACAGATACGCAGTATTTT. This translates into CASSLERLSTDTQYF.

The gene calls are TRBV30 and TRBJ2-5; 7 positions agree with TRBD2. Germline-derived CDR1 and CDR2 are GTSNPN and SVGIG (reference sequence). V was pared by 6 bases and J by 4 bases, with 17 bases of the junction left unmatched. The CDR3 runs 16 residues. The CDR3 DNA reads as TGTGCCTGTTTCCCCCGTGGCGGGAGCCTCGGAGAGACCCAGTACTTC. It specifies CACFPRGGSLGETQYF.

This chain joins TRBV28 and TRBJ2-4; no firm D call. V lost 3 bases, J lost 15 bases, and 15 bases lay in between. CDR3 size: 12 residues. From germline, CDR1 is MDHEN and CDR2 SYDVKM. The CDR3 spells CASSFLDQTWYF. The CDR3 nucleotides are TGTGCCAGCAGTTTCCTCGACCAGACTTGGTACTTC.

This clone was recorded only once. J is TRBJ1-2 and V is TRBV19, with TRBD1 matching 10 bases. The germline CDR1 and CDR2 sequences are LNHDA and SQIVND (reference sequence). V shed 5 bases, J shed 5 bases, and the junction held 8 bases outside the gene matches. CDR3 length equals 15 residues. CDR3 sequence reads: CASSANRDRGYGYTF. Here the CDR3 DNA reads TGTGCCAGTAGTGCAAACCGGGACAGGGGTTATGGCTACACCTTC.

About this clone: Other DNA sequences within the sample encode an identical CDR3. The rearrangement joins TRBV9 to TRBJ1-5; no clear D gene. V was pared by 0 bases and J by 2 bases, with 6 bases between. The CDR3 contains 14 residues. Germline V gene lookup returns CDR1 SGDLS and CDR2 YYNGEE. DNA of the CDR3: TGTGCCAGCAGCGTAGGATTAGGCAATCAGCCCCAGCATTTT. Its translation: CASSVGLGNQPQHF.

The chain uses TRBV9 and TRBJ2-5; TRBD1 is a possible D gene (6 bases). The CDR3 is 16 residues long. Between the trimmed V and J ends, which lost 4 bases and 5 bases, there was a span of 21 bases. Germline loops: CDR1 SGDLS, CDR2 YYNGEE. CDR3 in amino acids: CASSPFQTVTGETQYF. CDR3 nucleotide sequence: TGTGCCAGCAGCCCCTTCCAGACAGTTACAGGGGAGACCCAGTACTTC.